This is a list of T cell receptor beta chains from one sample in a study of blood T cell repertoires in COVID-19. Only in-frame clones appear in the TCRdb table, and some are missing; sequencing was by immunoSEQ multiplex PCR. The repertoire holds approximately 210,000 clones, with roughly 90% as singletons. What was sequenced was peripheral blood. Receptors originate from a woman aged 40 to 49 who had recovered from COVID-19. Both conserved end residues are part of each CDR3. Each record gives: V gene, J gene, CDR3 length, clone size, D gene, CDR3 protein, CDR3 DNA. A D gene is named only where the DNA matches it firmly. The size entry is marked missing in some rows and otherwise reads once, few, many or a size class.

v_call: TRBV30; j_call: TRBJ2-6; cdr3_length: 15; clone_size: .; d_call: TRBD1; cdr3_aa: CAWSGQGAGANVLTF; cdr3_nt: TGTGCCTGGAGTGGTCAGGGGGCTGGGGCCAACGTCCTGACTTTC
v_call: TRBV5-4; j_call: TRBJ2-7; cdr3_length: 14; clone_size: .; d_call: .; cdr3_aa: CASSLSWGDYEQYF; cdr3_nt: TGTGCCAGCAGCTTGAGTTGGGGGGATTACGAGCAGTACTTC
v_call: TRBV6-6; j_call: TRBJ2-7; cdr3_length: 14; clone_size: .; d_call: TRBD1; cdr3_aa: CASSFQQGSYEQYF; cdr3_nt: TGTGCCAGCAGTTTCCAACAGGGGTCCTACGAGCAGTACTTC
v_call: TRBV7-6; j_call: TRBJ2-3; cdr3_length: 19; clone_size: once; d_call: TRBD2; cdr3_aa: CASSPITGLAGSNTDTQYF; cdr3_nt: TGTGCCAGCAGCCCAATCACGGGACTAGCGGGCTCCAACACAGATACGCAGTATTTT
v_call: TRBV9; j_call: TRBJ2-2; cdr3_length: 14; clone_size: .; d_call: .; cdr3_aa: CASSFTTGTGELFF; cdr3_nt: TGTGCCAGCAGCTTTACTACAGGGACCGGGGAGCTGTTTTTT
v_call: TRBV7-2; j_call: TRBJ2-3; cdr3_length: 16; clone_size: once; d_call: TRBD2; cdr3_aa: CASSALAGGLTDTQYF; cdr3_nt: TGTGCCAGCAGCGCCCTAGCGGGAGGGCTCACAGATACGCAGTATTTT
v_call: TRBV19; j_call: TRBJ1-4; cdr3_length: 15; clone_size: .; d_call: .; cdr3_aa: CASSIQTGTNEKLFF; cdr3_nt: TGTGCCAGTAGTATCCAGACAGGAACTAATGAAAAACTGTTTTTT
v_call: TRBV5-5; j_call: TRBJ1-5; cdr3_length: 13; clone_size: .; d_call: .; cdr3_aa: CASSQALVQPQHF; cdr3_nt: TGTGCCAGCAGCCAAGCGTTGGTCCAGCCCCAGCATTTT
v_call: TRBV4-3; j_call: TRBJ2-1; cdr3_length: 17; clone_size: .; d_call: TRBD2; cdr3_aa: CASSQGGLAGAYNEQFF; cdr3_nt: TGCGCCAGCAGCCAAGGTGGGCTAGCGGGAGCCTACAATGAGCAGTTCTTC
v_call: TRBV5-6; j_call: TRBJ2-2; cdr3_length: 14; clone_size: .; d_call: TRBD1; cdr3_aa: CASSPDRGTGELFF; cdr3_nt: TGTGCCAGCAGCCCAGACAGGGGCACCGGGGAGCTGTTTTTT
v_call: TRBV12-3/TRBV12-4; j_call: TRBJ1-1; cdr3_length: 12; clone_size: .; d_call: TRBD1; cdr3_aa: CASSADRGLAFF; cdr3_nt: TGTGCCAGCAGCGCCGACAGGGGATTAGCTTTCTTT
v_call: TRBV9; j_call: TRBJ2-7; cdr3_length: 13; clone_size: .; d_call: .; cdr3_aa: CASSVGFKGEQYF; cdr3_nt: TGTGCCAGCAGCGTAGGGTTCAAGGGGGAGCAGTACTTC
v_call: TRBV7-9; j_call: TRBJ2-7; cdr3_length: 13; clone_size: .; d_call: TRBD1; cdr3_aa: CASSWTGVGEQYF; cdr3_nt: TGTGCCAGCAGCTGGACAGGGGTGGGGGAGCAGTACTTC
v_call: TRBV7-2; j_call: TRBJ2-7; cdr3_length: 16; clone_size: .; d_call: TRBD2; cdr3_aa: CASSPDGGASAYEQYF; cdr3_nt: TGTGCCAGCAGCCCAGACGGGGGGGCTAGCGCCTACGAGCAGTACTTC
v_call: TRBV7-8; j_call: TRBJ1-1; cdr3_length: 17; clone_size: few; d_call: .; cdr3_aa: CASSLTHLTDMNTEAFF; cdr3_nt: TGTGCCAGCAGCCTTACCCACCTGACAGACATGAACACTGAAGCTTTCTTT
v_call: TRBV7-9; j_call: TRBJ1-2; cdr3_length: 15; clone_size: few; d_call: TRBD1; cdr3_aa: CASSLTDRGRYGYTF; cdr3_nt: TGTGCCAGCAGCTTAACTGACAGGGGGCGATACGGCTACACCTTC
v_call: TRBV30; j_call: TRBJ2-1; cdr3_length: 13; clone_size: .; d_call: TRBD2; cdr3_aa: CAWSVSGSLEQFF; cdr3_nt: TGTGCCTGGAGTGTCAGCGGGAGTCTGGAGCAGTTCTTC
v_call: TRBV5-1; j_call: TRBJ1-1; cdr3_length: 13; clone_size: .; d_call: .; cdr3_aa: CASGLRRDTEAFF; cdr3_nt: TGCGCCAGCGGCCTGCGGAGGGACACTGAAGCTTTCTTT
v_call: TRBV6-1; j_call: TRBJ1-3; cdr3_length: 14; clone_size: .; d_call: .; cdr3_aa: CASSEPLARNTIYF; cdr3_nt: TGTGCCAGCAGTGAACCATTAGCGAGAAACACCATATATTTT
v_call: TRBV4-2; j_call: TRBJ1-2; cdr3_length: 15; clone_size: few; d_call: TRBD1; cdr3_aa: CASSQNDRGHYGYTF; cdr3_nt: TGTGCCAGCAGCCAAAATGACAGGGGGCACTATGGCTACACCTTC
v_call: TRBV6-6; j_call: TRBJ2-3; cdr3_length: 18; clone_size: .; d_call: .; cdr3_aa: CASSPLTPTGTRTDTQYF; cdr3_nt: TGTGCCAGCAGTCCCTTGACCCCTACCGGGACACGAACAGATACGCAGTATTTT
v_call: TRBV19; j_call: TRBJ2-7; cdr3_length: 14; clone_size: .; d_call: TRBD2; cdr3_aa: CASSPGLADAEQYF; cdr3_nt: TGTGCCAGTAGTCCCGGACTAGCGGATGCCGAGCAGTACTTC
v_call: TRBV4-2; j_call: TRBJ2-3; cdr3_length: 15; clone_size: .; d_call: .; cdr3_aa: CASSQDGFGTDTQYF; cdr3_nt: TGTGCCAGCAGCCAAGATGGCTTCGGCACAGATACGCAGTATTTT
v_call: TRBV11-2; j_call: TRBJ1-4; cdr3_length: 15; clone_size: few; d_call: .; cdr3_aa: CASSFVRGVGEKLFF; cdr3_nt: TGTGCCAGCAGCTTCGTCAGGGGAGTAGGGGAAAAACTGTTTTTT
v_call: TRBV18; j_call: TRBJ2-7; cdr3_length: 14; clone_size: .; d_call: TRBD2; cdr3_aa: CASSLREELREQYF; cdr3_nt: TGTGCCAGCTCCCTACGGGAGGAGCTTAGGGAGCAGTACTTC
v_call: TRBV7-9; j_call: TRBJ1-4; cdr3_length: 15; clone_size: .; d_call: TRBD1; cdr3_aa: CASSYTGETNEKLFF; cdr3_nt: TGTGCCAGCAGCTATACAGGGGAGACTAATGAAAAACTGTTTTTT
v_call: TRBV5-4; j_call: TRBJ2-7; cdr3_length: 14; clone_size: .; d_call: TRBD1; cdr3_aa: CASSSQGGNYEQYF; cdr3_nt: TGTGCCAGCAGCTCACAGGGGGGTAACTACGAGCAGTACTTC
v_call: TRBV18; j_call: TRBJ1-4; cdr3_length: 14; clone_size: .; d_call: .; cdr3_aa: CASSPLQGNEKLFF; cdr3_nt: TGTGCCAGCTCACCCCTCCAGGGGAATGAAAAACTGTTTTTT
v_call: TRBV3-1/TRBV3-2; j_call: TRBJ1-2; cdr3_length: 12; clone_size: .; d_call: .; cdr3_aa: CASSQVSDGYTF; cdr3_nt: TGTGCCAGCAGCCAAGTCTCGGATGGCTACACCTTC
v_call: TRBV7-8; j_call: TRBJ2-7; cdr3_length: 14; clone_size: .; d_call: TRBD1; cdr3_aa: CASSFVPGGNEQYF; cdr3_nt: TGTGCCAGCAGCTTTGTACCAGGGGGCAACGAGCAGTACTTC
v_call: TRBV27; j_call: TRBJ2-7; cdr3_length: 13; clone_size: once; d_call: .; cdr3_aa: CASSIQRSYEQYF; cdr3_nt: TGTGCCAGCAGTATACAGAGATCCTACGAGCAGTACTTC
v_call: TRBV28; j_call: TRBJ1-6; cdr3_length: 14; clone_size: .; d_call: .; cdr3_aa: CASTTPGMNSPLHF; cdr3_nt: TGTGCCAGCACCACACCGGGGATGAATTCACCCCTCCACTTT
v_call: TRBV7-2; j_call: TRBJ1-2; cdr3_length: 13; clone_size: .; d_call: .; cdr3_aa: CASSPSLRGGYTF; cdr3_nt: TGTGCCAGCAGCCCGTCCCTCAGGGGCGGCTACACCTTC
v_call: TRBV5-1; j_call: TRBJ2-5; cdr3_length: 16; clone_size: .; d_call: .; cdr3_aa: CASSLLTTGVPGTQYF; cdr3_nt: TGCGCCAGCAGCTTGCTTACTACGGGGGTACCCGGGACCCAGTACTTC
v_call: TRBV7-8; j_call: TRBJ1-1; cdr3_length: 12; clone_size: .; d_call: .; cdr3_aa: CASSPLSVQAFF; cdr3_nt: TGTGCCAGCAGCCCGTTATCGGTGCAAGCTTTCTTT
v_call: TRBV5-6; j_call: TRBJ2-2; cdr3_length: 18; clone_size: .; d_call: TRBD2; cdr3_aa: CASTLWASGSFVAGELFF; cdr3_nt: TGTGCCAGCACCCTATGGGCTAGCGGGAGTTTTGTAGCCGGGGAGCTGTTTTTT
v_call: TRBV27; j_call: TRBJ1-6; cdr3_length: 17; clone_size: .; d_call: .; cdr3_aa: CASVLNGGLSWNSPLHF; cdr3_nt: TGTGCCAGCGTTCTTAATGGGGGCCTCTCATGGAATTCACCCCTCCACTTT
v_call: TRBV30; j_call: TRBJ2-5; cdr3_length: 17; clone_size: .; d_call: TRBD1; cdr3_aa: CAWSVHPGQGVRETQYF; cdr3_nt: TGTGCCTGGAGTGTACATCCCGGACAGGGGGTCAGGGAGACCCAGTACTTC
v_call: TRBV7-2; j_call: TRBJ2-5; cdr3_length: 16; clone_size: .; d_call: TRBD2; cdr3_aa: CASTLRLAGGMETQYF; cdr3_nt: TGTGCCAGCACCTTGAGACTAGCGGGAGGGATGGAGACCCAGTACTTC
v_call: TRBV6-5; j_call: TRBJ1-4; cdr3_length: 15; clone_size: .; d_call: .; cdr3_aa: CASSDRGATNEKLFF; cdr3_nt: TGTGCCAGCAGCGACAGAGGAGCAACTAATGAAAAACTGTTTTTT
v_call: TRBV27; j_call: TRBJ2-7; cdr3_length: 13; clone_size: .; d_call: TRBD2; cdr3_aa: CASSQGLGNEQYF; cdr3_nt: TGTGCCAGCAGTCAGGGACTAGGGAACGAGCAGTACTTC
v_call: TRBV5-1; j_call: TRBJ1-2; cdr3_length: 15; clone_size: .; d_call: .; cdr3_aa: CASREGFSRVNGYTF; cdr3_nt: TGCGCCAGCAGGGAGGGTTTTAGCCGGGTGAATGGCTACACCTTC
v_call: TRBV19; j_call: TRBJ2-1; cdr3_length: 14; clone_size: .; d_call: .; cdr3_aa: CASSPGQLINEQFF; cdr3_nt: TGTGCCAGTAGTCCCGGACAGCTGATCAATGAGCAGTTCTTC
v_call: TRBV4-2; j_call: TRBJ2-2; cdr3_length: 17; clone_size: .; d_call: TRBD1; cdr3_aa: CASSQDTTGGITGELFF; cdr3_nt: TGTGCCAGCAGCCAAGATACGACAGGGGGCATCACCGGGGAGCTGTTTTTT
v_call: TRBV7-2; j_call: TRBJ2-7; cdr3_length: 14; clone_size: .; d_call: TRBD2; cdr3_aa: CASSLLAGGHEQYF; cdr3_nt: TGTGCCAGCAGCTTACTAGCGGGAGGGCACGAGCAGTACTTC
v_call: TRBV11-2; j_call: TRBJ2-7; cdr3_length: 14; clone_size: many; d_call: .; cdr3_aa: CASSSLRFSYEQYF; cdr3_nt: TGTGCCAGCAGCTCCTTACGGTTCTCCTACGAGCAGTACTTC
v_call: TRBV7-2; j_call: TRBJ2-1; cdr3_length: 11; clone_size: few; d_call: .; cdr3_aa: CASAAYNEQFF; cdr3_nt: TGTGCCAGCGCGGCCTACAATGAGCAGTTCTTC
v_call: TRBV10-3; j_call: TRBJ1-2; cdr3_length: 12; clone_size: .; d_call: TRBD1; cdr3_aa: CAISTGNAGYTF; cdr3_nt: TGTGCCATTTCGACAGGGAATGCTGGCTACACCTTC
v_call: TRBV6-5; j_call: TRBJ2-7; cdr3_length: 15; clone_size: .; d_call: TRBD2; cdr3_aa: CASSFLREGAYEQYF; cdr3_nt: TGTGCCAGCAGTTTCCTTAGGGAGGGAGCCTACGAGCAGTACTTC
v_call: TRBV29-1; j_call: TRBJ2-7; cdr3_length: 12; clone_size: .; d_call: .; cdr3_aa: CSAGPGSAEQYF; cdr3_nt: TGCAGCGCCGGTCCAGGCTCGGCCGAGCAGTACTTC
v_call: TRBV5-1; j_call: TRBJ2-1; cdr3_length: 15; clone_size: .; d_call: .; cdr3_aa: CASSLGGSRVNEQFF; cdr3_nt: TGCGCCAGCAGCTTGGGAGGGAGCCGTGTCAATGAGCAGTTCTTC
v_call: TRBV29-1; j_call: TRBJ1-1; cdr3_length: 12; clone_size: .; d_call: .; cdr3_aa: CSVVRLNTEAFF; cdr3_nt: TGCAGCGTTGTCAGGTTGAACACTGAAGCTTTCTTT
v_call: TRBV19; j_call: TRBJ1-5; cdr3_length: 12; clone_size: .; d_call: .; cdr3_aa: CASSIRGQPQHF; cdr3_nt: TGTGCCAGTAGTATCCGAGGGCAGCCCCAGCATTTT
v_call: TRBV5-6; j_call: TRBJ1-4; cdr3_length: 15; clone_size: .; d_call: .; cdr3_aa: CASSLESATNEKLFF; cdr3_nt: TGTGCCAGCAGCTTGGAAAGCGCAACTAATGAAAAACTGTTTTTT
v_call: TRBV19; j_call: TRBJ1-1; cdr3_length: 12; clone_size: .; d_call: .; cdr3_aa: CASSMGRRQAFF; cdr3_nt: TGTGCCAGTAGTATGGGGCGACGACAAGCTTTCTTT
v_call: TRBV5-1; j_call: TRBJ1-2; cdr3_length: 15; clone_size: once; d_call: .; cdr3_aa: CASSFLAGTENGYTF; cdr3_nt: TGCGCCAGCAGCTTTTTGGCAGGTACCGAGAATGGCTACACCTTC
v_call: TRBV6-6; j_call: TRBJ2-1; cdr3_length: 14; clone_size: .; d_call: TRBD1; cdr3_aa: CASRGTGGGGEQFF; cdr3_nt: TGTGCCAGCAGAGGGACAGGGGGAGGGGGTGAGCAGTTCTTC
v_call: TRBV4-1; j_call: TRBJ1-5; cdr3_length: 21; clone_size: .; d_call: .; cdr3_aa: CASSQEEGFVGHSYSNQPQHF; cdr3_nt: TGCGCCAGCAGCCAAGAGGAGGGGTTTGTTGGCCATTCATATAGCAATCAGCCCCAGCATTTT
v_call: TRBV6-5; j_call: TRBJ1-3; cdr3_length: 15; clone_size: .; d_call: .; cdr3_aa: CASSRGLHSGNTIYF; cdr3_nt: TGTGCCAGCAGCCGAGGACTTCACTCTGGAAACACCATATATTTT
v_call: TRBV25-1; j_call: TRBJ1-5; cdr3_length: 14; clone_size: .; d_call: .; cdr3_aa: CASRDSGHNQPQHF; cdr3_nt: TGTGCCAGCAGGGACTCTGGGCACAATCAGCCCCAGCATTTT